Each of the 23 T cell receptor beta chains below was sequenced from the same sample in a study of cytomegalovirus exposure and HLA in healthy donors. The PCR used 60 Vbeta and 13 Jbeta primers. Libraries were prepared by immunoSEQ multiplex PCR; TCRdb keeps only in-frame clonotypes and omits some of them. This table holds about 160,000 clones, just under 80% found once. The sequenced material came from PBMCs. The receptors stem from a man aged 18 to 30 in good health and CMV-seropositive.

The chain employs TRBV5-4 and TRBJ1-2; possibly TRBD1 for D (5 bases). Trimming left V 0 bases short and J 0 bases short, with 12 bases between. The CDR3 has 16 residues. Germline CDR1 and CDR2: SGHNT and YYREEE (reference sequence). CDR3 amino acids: CASSLGRVYSNYGYTF. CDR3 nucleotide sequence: TGTGCCAGCAGCTTGGGCAGGGTGTACTCTAACTATGGCTACACCTTC.

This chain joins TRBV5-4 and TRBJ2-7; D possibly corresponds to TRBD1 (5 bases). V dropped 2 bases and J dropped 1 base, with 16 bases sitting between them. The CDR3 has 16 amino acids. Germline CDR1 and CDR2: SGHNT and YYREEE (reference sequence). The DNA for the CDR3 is TGTGCCAGCAGCTTTGGATTGACAGAGGTTTCCTACGAGCAGTACTTC. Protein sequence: CASSFGLTEVSYEQYF. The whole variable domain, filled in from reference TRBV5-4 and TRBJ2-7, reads ETGVTQSPTHLIKTRGQQVTLRCSSQSGHNTVSWYQQALGQGPQFIFQYYREEENGRGNFPPRFSGLQFPNYSSELNVNALELDDSALYLCASSFGLTEVSYEQYFGPGTRLTVT.

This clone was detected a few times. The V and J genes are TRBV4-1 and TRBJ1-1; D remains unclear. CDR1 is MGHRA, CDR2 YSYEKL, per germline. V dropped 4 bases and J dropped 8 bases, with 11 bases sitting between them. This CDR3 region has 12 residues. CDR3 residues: CASSLWGAEAFF. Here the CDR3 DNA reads TGCGCCAGCAGCCTATGGGGAGCAGAAGCTTTCTTT.

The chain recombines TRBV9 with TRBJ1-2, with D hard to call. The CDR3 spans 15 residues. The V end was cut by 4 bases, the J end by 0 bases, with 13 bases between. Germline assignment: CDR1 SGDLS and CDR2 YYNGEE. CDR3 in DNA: TGTGCCAGCAGCCAAAGCCAGGCAGCTAACTATGGCTACACCTTC. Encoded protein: CASSQSQAANYGYTF.

The CDR3 here is CASSPGGVGDSFQYF. Here the CDR3 DNA reads TGCGCCAGCAGCCCGGGGGGGGTCGGGGATAGTTTTCAGTACTTC. This rearrangement joins TRBV4-3 to TRBJ2-4, with 8 nucleotides matching TRBD2. With V trimmed by 4 bases and J by 11 bases, 13 bases remained unmatched. This CDR3 spans 15 amino acids. Germline loops: CDR1 LGHNA, CDR2 YSLEER.

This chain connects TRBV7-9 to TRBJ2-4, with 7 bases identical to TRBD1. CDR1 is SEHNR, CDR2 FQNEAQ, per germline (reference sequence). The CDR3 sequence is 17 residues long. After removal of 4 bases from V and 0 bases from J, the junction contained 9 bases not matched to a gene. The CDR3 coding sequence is TGTGCCAGCAGCTCGACAGGGCTTGATCTAGCCAAAAACATTCAGTACTTC. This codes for CASSSTGLDLAKNIQYF.

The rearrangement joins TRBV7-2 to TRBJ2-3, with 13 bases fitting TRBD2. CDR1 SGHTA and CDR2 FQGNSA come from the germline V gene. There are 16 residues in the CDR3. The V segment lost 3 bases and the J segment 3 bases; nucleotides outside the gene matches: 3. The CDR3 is CASSLGLAGNTDTQYF. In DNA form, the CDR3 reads TGTGCCAGCAGCTTGGGACTAGCGGGAAATACAGATACGCAGTATTTT.

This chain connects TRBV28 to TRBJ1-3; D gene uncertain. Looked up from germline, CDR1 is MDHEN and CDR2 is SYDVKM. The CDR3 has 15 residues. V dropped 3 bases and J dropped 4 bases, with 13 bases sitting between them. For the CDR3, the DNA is TGTGCCAGCAGTTTCCGCGGCCGACGCGGAAACACCATATATTTT. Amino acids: CASSFRGRRGNTIYF.

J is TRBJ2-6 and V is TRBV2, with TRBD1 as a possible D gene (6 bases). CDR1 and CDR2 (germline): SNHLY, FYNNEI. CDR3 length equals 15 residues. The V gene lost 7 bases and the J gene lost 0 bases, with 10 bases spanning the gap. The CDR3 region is CASIVGASGANVLTF. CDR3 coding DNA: TGTGCCAGCATTGTGGGGGCCTCTGGGGCCAACGTCCTGACTTTC. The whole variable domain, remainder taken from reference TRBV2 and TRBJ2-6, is EPEVTQTPSHQVTQMGQEVILRCVPISNHLYFYWYRQILGQKVEFLVSFYNNEISEKSEIFDDQFSVERPDGSNFTLKIRSTKLEDSAMYFCASIVGASGANVLTFGAGSRLTVL.

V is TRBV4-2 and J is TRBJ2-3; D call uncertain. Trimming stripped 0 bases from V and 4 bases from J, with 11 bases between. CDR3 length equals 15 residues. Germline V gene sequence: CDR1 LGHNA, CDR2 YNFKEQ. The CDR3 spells CASSQEERSADTQYF. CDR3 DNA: TGTGCCAGCAGCCAAGAAGAGAGGAGCGCAGATACGCAGTATTTT.

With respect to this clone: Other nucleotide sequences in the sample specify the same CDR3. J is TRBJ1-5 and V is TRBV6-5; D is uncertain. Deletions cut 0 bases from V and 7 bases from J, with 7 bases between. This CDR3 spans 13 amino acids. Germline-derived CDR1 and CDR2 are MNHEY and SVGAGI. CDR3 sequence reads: CASSYSTGQPQHF. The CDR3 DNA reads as TGTGCCAGCAGTTACTCGACGGGGCAGCCCCAGCATTTT.

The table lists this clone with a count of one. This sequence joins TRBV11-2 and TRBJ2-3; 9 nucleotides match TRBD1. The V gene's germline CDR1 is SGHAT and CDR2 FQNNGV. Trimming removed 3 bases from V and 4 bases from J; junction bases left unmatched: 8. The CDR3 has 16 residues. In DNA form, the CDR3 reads TGTGCCAGCAGCTTCCCGACAGGGGGGACGTCAGATACGCAGTATTTT. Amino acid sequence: CASSFPTGGTSDTQYF.

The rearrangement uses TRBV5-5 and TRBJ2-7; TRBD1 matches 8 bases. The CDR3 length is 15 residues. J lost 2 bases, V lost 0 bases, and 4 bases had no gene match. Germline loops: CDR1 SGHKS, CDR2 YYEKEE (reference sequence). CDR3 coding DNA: TGTGCCAGCAGCTTGGGTGGGACAGGACCCTACGAGCAGTACTTC. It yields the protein CASSLGGTGPYEQYF.

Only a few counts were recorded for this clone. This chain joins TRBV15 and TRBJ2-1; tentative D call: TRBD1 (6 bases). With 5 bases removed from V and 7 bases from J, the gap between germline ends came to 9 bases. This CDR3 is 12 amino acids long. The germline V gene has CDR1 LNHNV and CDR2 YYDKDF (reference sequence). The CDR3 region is CATSGTGNEQFF. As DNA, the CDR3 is TGTGCCACCAGCGGTACAGGGAATGAGCAGTTCTTC.

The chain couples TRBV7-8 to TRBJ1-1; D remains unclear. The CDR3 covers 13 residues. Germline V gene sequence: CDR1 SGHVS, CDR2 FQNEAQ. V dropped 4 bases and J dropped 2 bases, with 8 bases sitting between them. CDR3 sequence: CASSSRSNTEAFF. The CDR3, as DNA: TGTGCCAGCAGCTCCAGGTCTAACACTGAAGCTTTCTTT.

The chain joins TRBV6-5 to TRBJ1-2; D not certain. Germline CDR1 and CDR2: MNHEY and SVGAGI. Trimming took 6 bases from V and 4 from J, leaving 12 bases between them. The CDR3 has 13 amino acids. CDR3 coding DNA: TGTGCCAGCAGACTAGTGGCAGGCTATGGCTACACCTTC. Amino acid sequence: CASRLVAGYGYTF.

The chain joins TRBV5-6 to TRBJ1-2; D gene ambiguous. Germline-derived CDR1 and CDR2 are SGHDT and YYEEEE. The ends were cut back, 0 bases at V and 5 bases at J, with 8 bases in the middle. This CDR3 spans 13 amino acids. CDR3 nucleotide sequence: TGTGCCAGCAGCTTGGGCCAGGATTATGGCTACACCTTC. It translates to CASSLGQDYGYTF.

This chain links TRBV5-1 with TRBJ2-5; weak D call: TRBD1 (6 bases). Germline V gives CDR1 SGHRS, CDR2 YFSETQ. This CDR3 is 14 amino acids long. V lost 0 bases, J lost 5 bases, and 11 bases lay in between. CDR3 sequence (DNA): TGCGCCAGCAGCTTGGGTTGGGACACCGAGACCCAGTACTTC. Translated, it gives CASSLGWDTETQYF.

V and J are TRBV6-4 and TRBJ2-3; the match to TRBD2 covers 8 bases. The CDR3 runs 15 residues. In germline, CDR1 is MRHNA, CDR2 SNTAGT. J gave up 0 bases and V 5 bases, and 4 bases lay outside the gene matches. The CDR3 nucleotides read TGTGCCAGCAGTTTCTCTAGCGGGAGCACAGATACGCAGTATTTT. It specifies CASSFSSGSTDTQYF.

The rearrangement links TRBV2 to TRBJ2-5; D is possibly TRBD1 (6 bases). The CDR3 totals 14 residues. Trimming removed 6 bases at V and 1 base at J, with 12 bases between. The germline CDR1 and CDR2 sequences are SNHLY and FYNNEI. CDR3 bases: TGTGCCAGCAGGGTAGACAGGTCCCAAGAGACCCAGTACTTC. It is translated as CASRVDRSQETQYF.

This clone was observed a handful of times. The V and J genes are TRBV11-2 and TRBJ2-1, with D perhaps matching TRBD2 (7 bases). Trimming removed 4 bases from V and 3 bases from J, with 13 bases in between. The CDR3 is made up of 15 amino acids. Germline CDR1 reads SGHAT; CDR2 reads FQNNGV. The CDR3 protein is CASSSGGNLYNEQFF. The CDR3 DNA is TGTGCCAGCAGCTCGGGGGGCAACCTCTACAATGAGCAGTTCTTC. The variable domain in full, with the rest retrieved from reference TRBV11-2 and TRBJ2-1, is EAGVAQSPRYKIIEKRQSVAFWCNPISGHATLYWYQQILGQGPKLLIQFQNNGVVDDSQLPKDRFSAERLKGVDSTLKIQPAKLEDSAVYLCASSSGGNLYNEQFFGPGTRLTVL.

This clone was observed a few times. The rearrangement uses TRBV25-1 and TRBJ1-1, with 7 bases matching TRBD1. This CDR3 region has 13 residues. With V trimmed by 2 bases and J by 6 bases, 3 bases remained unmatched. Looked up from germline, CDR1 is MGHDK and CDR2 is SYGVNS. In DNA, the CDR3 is TGTGCCAGCAGTGAAGGGGGACAGCCTGAAGCTTTCTTT. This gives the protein CASSEGGQPEAFF.

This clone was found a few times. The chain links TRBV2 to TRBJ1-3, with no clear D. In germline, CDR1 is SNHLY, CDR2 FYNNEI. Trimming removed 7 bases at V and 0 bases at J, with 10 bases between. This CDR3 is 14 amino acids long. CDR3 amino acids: CASTMQSSGNTIYF. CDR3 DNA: TGTGCCAGCACAATGCAGTCCTCTGGAAACACCATATATTTT. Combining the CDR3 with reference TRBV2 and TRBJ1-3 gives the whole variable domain EPEVTQTPSHQVTQMGQEVILRCVPISNHLYFYWYRQILGQKVEFLVSFYNNEISEKSEIFDDQFSVERPDGSNFTLKIRSTKLEDSAMYFCASTMQSSGNTIYFGEGSWLTVV.